Detailed here is one T cell receptor (beta chain). Clones were sequenced by immunoSEQ multiplex PCR, and TCRdb holds only the in-frame ones, with some missing. The profile shows around 60,000 clones, roughly 75% of them singletons. This sample was taken from a study of T cells in tumors after PD-1 blockade. Overall study: Each patient got pembrolizumab 200 mg every 3 weeks or cemiplimab 350 mg every 2 weeks. During anti-PD-1 treatment, some patients continued daily vismodegib 150 mg.

The CDR3 length is 14 residues. V lost 5 bases and J lost 6, with 17 bases in between. Germline CDR1 SGHAT, CDR2 FQDESV (reference sequence). Input was about 616 ng to 6,500 ng of genomic DNA from tumor or blood. The specimen comprised PBMCs, sampled before anti-PD-1 treatment. This sequence joins TRBV11-1 and TRBJ2-7; a weak D match, TRBD2 (5 bases). This clonotype originated in a human donor with basal cell carcinoma. The DNA for the CDR3 is TGTGCCAGCAGCCCCTCGGGCGGGCAGGCCGAGCAGTACTTC. As protein: CASSPSGGQAEQYF.